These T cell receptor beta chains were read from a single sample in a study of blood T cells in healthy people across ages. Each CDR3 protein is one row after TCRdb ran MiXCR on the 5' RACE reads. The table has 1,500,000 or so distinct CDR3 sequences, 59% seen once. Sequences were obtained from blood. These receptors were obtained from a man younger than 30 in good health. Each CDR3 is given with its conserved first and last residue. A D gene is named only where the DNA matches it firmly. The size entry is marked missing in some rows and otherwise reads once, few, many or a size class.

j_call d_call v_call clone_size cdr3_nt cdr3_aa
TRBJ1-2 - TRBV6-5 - TGTGCCAGCACCGTGAGGGCAGGGCATGGCTACACCTTC CASTVRAGHGYTF
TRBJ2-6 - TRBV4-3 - TGCGCCAGCAGCCAAGGGACGGGATTCTCTGGGGCCAACGTCCTGACATTC CASSQGTGFSGANVLTF
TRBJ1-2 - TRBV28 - TGTGCCAGCGGGCCGGGGGCGCGAGGCTACACCTTC CASGPGARGYTF
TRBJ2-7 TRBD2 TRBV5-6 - TGTGCCAGCAGCTCCCTGATTACTAGCGGATTAACCTCCTACGAGCAGTACTTC CASSSLITSGLTSYEQYF
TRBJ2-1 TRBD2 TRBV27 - TGTGCCAGCAGTTTACGGTTCGGGGCGGGAGTCCCAAATGAGCAGTTCTTC CASSLRFGAGVPNEQFF
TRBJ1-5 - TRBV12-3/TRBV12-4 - TGTGCCAGCACGGACGGGAATCAGCCCCAGCATTTT CASTDGNQPQHF
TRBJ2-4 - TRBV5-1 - TGCGCCAGCAGCTGCCGGGACCCTCAAGCGGAGTACTTC CASSCRDPQAEYF
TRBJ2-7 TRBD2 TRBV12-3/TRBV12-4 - TGTGCCAGCAGTTTTAAAGGGGGGACTAGCGGCAACGAGCAGTACTTC CASSFKGGTSGNEQYF
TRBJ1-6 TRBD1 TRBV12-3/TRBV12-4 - TGTGCCAGCAGGATCGGACAGGGGTCTTCACCCCTCCACTTT CASRIGQGSSPLHF
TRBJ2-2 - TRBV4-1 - TGCGCCAGCAGCCAAGAAGGCTCGGGCAAGGCAACCGGGGAGCTGTTTTTT CASSQEGSGKATGELFF
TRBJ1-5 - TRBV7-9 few TGTGCCAGCAGCTTAGTTGGGGGTCTTAATCAGCCCCAGCATTTT CASSLVGGLNQPQHF